These T cell receptor beta chains were read from a single sample in a study of blood T cells in healthy people across ages. TCRdb reprocessed the 5' RACE reads with MiXCR, giving one entry per CDR3 protein. The repertoire has around 1,000,000 distinct CDR3 sequences, 25% of them found once; the top ten carry about 0.69%. The same sample was also studied in work on T cells of mothers and their children.

The sequenced material came from blood. These receptor sequences come from a girl aged 2 to 9 in good health. CDR3s include the opening cysteine and the closing phenylalanine or tryptophan. D genes are given only for firm matches. The listing skips clone size in some rows; elsewhere it reads once, few, many or a size class.

>TRBJ2-1|TRBD2|.|TRBV5-1
CASSDQPSGPSPSGGSYNEQFF
TGCGCCAGCAGCGACCAGCCTTCAGGACCCTCCCCGAGCGGGGGGTCCTACAATGAGCAGTTCTTC
>TRBJ1-1|TRBD1|few|TRBV28
CASSPDRGNTEAFF
TGTGCCAGCAGCCCGGACAGGGGGAACACTGAAGCTTTCTTT
>TRBJ2-4|TRBD1|.|TRBV18
CASSPGADRANIQYF
TGTGCCAGCTCACCGGGAGCTGACAGGGCAAACATTCAGTACTTC
>TRBJ1-5|.|few|TRBV11-2
CASSFDENQPQHF
TGTGCCAGCAGCTTTGACGAAAATCAGCCCCAGCATTTT
>TRBJ2-7|TRBD1|few|TRBV7-2
CASSLRPGQGSPYEQYF
TGTGCCAGCAGCTTACGACCGGGACAGGGGTCCCCTTACGAGCAGTACTTC
>TRBJ2-1|.|.|TRBV2
CASIPGGLGEQFF
TGTGCCAGCATTCCTGGGGGCCTCGGTGAGCAGTTCTTC
>TRBJ1-3|.|few|TRBV29-1
CSALPSGIGWEGGNTIYF
TGCAGCGCCCTCCCGTCGGGAATAGGCTGGGAAGGTGGAAACACCATATATTTT
>TRBJ2-3|TRBD2|few|TRBV6-2/TRBV6-3
CASSLWLADYTDTQYF
TGTGCCAGCAGTCTTTGGCTAGCGGACTACACAGATACGCAGTATTTT
>TRBJ2-1|TRBD2|many|TRBV14
CASSQGLADNEQFF
TGTGCCAGCAGCCAGGGGCTAGCGGACAATGAGCAGTTCTTC
>TRBJ2-1|TRBD2|few|TRBV6-1
CASWRESHNEQFF
TGTGCCAGCTGGCGGGAGAGCCACAATGAGCAGTTCTTC
>TRBJ2-2|.|few|TRBV7-3
CASSLDGTPNTGELFF
TGTGCCAGCAGCTTGGACGGGACACCGAACACCGGGGAGCTGTTTTTT
>TRBJ1-4|TRBD1|few|TRBV5-1
CAGSALGQGLEKLFF
TGCGCCGGCAGCGCGTTGGGACAGGGACTCGAAAAACTGTTTTTT
>TRBJ1-4|.|.|TRBV6-5
CASGQRANEKLFF
TGTGCCAGCGGCCAGCGAGCTAATGAAAAACTGTTTTTT
>TRBJ1-4|.|.|TRBV6-5
CASSYTGASDKFF
TGTGCCAGCAGTTACACGGGGGCCTCGGACAAGTTTTTT
>TRBJ2-6|.|.|TRBV20-1
CSARTPGTGANVLTF
TGCAGTGCTAGAACCCCAGGGACTGGGGCCAACGTCCTGACTTTC
>TRBJ2-5|.|.|TRBV11-3
CASSLNGQTQETQYF
TGTGCCAGCAGCCTTAACGGACAGACGCAAGAGACCCAGTACTTC
>TRBJ1-5|TRBD1|.|TRBV12-3/TRBV12-4
CASRPDRGNQPQHF
TGTGCCAGCAGGCCGGACAGGGGGAATCAGCCCCAGCATTTT
>TRBJ1-4|.|.|TRBV20-1
CSAETPGTNEKLFF
TGCAGTGCTGAGACGCCTGGAACTAATGAAAAACTGTTTTTT
>TRBJ1-6|TRBD1|.|TRBV7-8
CASSATGEWDNSPLYF
TGTGCCAGCAGCGCAACAGGGGAATGGGACAATTCACCCCTCTACTTT
>TRBJ2-5|TRBD1|.|TRBV7-9
CASSPGQGEYF
TGTGCCAGCAGCCCGGGACAGGGCGAGTACTTC
>TRBJ2-3|TRBD1|.|TRBV7-6
CASSLRTGIDTQYF
TGTGCCAGCAGCCTGCGGACAGGCATAGATACGCAGTATTTT
>TRBJ1-1|.|few|TRBV21-1
CASNRGAPFNGAGTEAFF
TGTGCCAGCAATCGGGGGGCGCCATTCAATGGTGCGGGGACTGAAGCTTTCTTT
>TRBJ2-4|.|.|TRBV28
CASSEVGTKNIQYF
TGTGCCAGCAGTGAGGTCGGAACCAAAAACATTCAGTACTTC
>TRBJ1-5|.|few|TRBV5-1
CASSLDGQYNQPQHF
TGCGCCAGCAGCTTGGACGGCCAATATAATCAGCCCCAGCATTTT
>TRBJ2-7|.|few|TRBV12-3/TRBV12-4
CASSLVGGANDKQYF
TGTGCCAGCAGTTTAGTAGGGGGAGCCAACGACAAGCAGTACTTC
>TRBJ2-1|TRBD1|.|TRBV3-1
CASSPGQGADEQFF
TGTGCCAGCAGCCCGGGACAGGGGGCCGATGAGCAGTTCTTC
>TRBJ1-2|.|few|TRBV12-3/TRBV12-4
CASSFQGNGYTF
TGTGCCAGCAGTTTCCAGGGTAATGGCTACACCTTC
>TRBJ2-7|.|.|TRBV20-1
CSATPSSYEQYF
TGCAGTGCTACACCCTCCTCCTACGAGCAGTACTTC
>TRBJ2-7|TRBD1|.|TRBV25-1
CASRREGTGDTYEQYF
TGTGCCAGCAGGAGGGAAGGGACAGGGGATACCTACGAGCAGTACTTC
>TRBJ2-1|.|.|TRBV11-3
CASSLARGTGEQFF
TGTGCCAGCAGCTTAGCCCGAGGCACGGGGGAGCAGTTCTTC
>TRBJ2-5|.|few|TRBV27
CASSSFGPDGLKTQYF
TGTGCCAGCAGTTCTTTCGGTCCAGACGGCCTCAAGACCCAGTACTTC
>TRBJ2-1|TRBD2|few|TRBV24-1
CATSDPGGRDNEQFF
TGTGCCACCAGTGACCCCGGGGGGAGGGACAATGAGCAGTTCTTC
>TRBJ1-5|TRBD1|few|TRBV28
CASSLDRPLSNQPQHF
TGTGCCAGCAGTTTGGACAGGCCTTTAAGCAATCAGCCCCAGCATTTT
>TRBJ2-1|.|.|TRBV20-1
CSARDRVWDEQFF
TGCAGTGCTAGAGATCGAGTTTGGGATGAGCAGTTCTTC
>TRBJ1-5|.|few|TRBV24-1
CATSDFKGQPQHF
TGTGCCACCAGTGATTTTAAAGGGCAGCCCCAGCATTTT
>TRBJ2-4|.|.|TRBV20-1
CSAKRAKNIQYF
TGCAGTGCTAAGCGGGCCAAAAACATTCAGTACTTC
>TRBJ2-7|TRBD2|few|TRBV28
CASSSRRLAGGLYEQYF
TGTGCCAGCAGTTCACGCCGACTAGCGGGAGGGCTATACGAGCAGTACTTC
>TRBJ2-2|.|.|TRBV12-3/TRBV12-4
CASMVRSWEELFF
TGTGCCAGCATGGTGCGGTCGTGGGAGGAGCTGTTTTTT
>TRBJ1-5|.|.|TRBV2
CASRGFSNQPQHF
TGTGCCAGCAGAGGTTTTAGCAATCAGCCCCAGCATTTT
>TRBJ1-2|TRBD1|few|TRBV5-1
CASSEGQGLYGYTF
TGCGCCAGCAGCGAGGGACAGGGCCTCTATGGCTACACCTTC
>TRBJ2-2|.|.|TRBV9
CASTGATNTGELFF
TGTGCCAGCACAGGGGCAACGAACACCGGGGAGCTGTTTTTT
>TRBJ2-7|.|.|TRBV24-1
CATMSGASYEQYF
TGTGCCACCATGTCAGGGGCCTCCTACGAGCAGTACTTC
>TRBJ2-1|TRBD2|.|TRBV28
CASRPIQRELFNEQFF
TGTGCCAGCAGACCCATCCAGCGGGAGCTCTTCAATGAGCAGTTCTTC
>TRBJ2-7|.|few|TRBV5-1
CASRTYQYEQYF
TGCGCCAGCAGGACTTACCAATACGAGCAGTACTTC
>TRBJ2-1|.|.|TRBV9
CASGKGGYNEQFF
TGTGCCAGCGGCAAGGGAGGATACAATGAGCAGTTCTTC
>TRBJ2-3|TRBD1|.|TRBV27
CASSVYRGPQSPQYF
TGTGCCAGCAGTGTATACAGGGGCCCACAATCCCCGCAGTATTTT
>TRBJ1-3|.|.|TRBV20-1
CSARKGLGNTIYF
TGCAGTGCTAGGAAGGGGCTCGGAAACACCATATATTTT
>TRBJ2-1|.|.|TRBV20-1
CSATGHYNNNEQFF
TGCAGTGCTACGGGCCACTACAACAACAATGAGCAGTTCTTC